Following are 30 T cell receptor beta chains from one sample sequenced in a study of cytomegalovirus exposure and HLA in healthy donors. Both 60 Vbeta primers and 13 Jbeta primers went into the PCR. Profiling relied on immunoSEQ multiplex PCR, and the TCRdb table lists in-frame clones only, not all of them. The sample consists of about 160,000 clones, around 80% of them appearing once. The sample was PBMCs. The receptors shown here come from a man aged 40-49 years in good health and CMV-seronegative.

With regard to this clone: Compared with germline, one end of the junction differs, possibly owing to a read error. The rearrangement uses TRBV19 and TRBJ2-3; 9 positions agree with TRBD2. Germline loops: CDR1 LNHDA, CDR2 SQIVND (reference sequence). The CDR3 is made up of 14 amino acids. The CDR3 spells CASSVELAGDTQYF. The CDR3 nucleotides are TGTGCCAGTAGTGTAGAACTAGCGGGAGATACGCAGTATTTT. The variable domain in full, completed from reference TRBV19 and TRBJ2-3, reads DGGITQSPKYLFRKEGQNVTLSCEQNLNHDAMYWYRQDPGQGLRLIYYSQIVNDFQKGDIAEGYSVSREKKESFPLTVTSAQKNPTAFYLCASSVELAGDTQYFGPGTRLTVL.

Concerning this clone itself: The sample carries other DNA sequences with the same CDR3. V gene TRBV6-5 combines with J gene TRBJ2-7; possibly TRBD1 for D (6 bases). Germline values: CDR1 MNHEY, CDR2 SVGAGI. This CDR3 is 15 amino acids long. V lost 0 bases to trimming and J lost 1 base, with 10 bases between them. Written as DNA, the CDR3 is TGTGCCAGCAGTTACTCCAGGGGCTTTTCCTACGAGCAGTACTTC. Its protein product is CASSYSRGFSYEQYF.

The chain has TRBV6-1 and TRBJ2-1; 11 nucleotides line up with TRBD2. CDR1 MNHNS and CDR2 SASEGT come from the germline V gene. There are 15 residues in the CDR3. Germline trimming cut 2 bases from V and 9 bases from J; bases unmatched to any gene: 6. The DNA for the CDR3 is TGTGCCAGCAGTGAAATGACTAGCGGGGTCGGTGAGCAGTTCTTC. Protein: CASSEMTSGVGEQFF.

A remark on this clone: Other DNA sequences within the sample encode an identical CDR3. The chain employs TRBV5-1 and TRBJ2-5; weak D call: TRBD1 (5 bases). The CDR3 runs to 14 residues. V dropped 0 bases and J dropped 7 bases, with 13 bases sitting between them. Germline V gives CDR1 SGHRS, CDR2 YFSETQ. CDR3 nucleotides: TGCGCCAGCAGCTTGGGACCAGGGCGGCGGACCCAGTACTTC. It codes for CASSLGPGRRTQYF.

The genes are TRBV27 and TRBJ2-1; 8 nucleotides line up with TRBD2. Germline values: CDR1 MNHEY, CDR2 SMNVEV (reference sequence). The CDR3 has 16 amino acids. Trimming removed 6 bases from V and 3 bases from J; junction bases left unmatched: 10. The CDR3 region has the DNA TGTGCCAGCAGCCTGGGGTGGCTAGCGGGCTACAATGAGCAGTTCTTC. Its translation: CASSLGWLAGYNEQFF.

The chain recombines TRBV5-1 with TRBJ1-2; TRBD1 aligns across 7 bases. V shed 5 bases, J shed 8 bases, and the junction held 18 bases outside the gene matches. This CDR3 is built from 16 residues. Per germline, CDR1 SGHRS and CDR2 YFSETQ. This chain's CDR3 is CASREGQMGAPGGYTF. As DNA, the CDR3 is TGCGCCAGCAGGGAGGGACAGATGGGCGCCCCTGGGGGCTACACCTTC.

This rearrangement joins TRBV4-1 to TRBJ1-4, with D possibly matching TRBD1 (6 bases). Trimming took 2 bases from V and 8 from J, leaving 12 bases between them. Germline CDR1 and CDR2: MGHRA and YSYEKL. This CDR3 contains 14 residues. CDR3 residues: CASSQSSGVEKLFF. The CDR3 nucleotides are TGCGCCAGCAGCCAAAGCTCAGGGGTCGAAAAACTGTTTTTT.

V is TRBV28 and J is TRBJ2-5, with D perhaps matching TRBD1 (7 bases). CDR1 is MDHEN, CDR2 SYDVKM, per germline. The CDR3 spans 13 residues. With 11 bases removed from V and 6 bases from J, the gap between germline ends came to 19 bases. Here the CDR3 DNA reads TGTGCCGGCCAGGGGGGCAGCAGGCAGACCCAGTACTTC. Translation gives CAGQGGSRQTQYF.

This clone turned up a few times. The chain links TRBV30 to TRBJ2-6; 8 bases line up with TRBD1. The CDR3 has 17 residues. V was clipped by 7 bases and J by 2 bases; unmatched bases: 13. Germline-derived CDR1 and CDR2 are GTSNPN and SVGIG (reference sequence). The CDR3 protein is CAYHSGGSITGANVLTF. CDR3 DNA: TGTGCCTATCACTCAGGGGGCTCTATAACTGGGGCCAACGTCCTGACTTTC.

This clone was found once. The chain employs TRBV5-4 and TRBJ2-7; 8 bases are a match to TRBD2. V shed 4 bases and J 9 bases; nucleotides not matched to a gene: 15. Germline V lookup: CDR1 SGHNT, CDR2 YYREEE (reference sequence). CDR3 length: 15 amino acids. The CDR3 protein is CASSPPSGSPQGQYF. The CDR3 DNA reads as TGTGCCAGCAGCCCCCCGAGCGGGAGCCCGCAAGGGCAGTACTTC.

A remark on this clone: A read error may produce the germline difference seen at one junction end. V usage is TRBV7-9 and J usage is TRBJ2-7, with D possibly matching TRBD1 (5 bases). This CDR3 region has 15 residues. CDR1 is SEHNR, CDR2 FQNEAQ, per germline (reference sequence). CDR3 DNA: TGTTCCAGCAGCCCCCAGGGTCAGATCTCCTACGAGCAGTACTTC. This sequence encodes CSSSPQGQISYEQYF.

The V call is TRBV5-8, the J call TRBJ2-5, with D unclear. The CDR3 sequence is 11 residues long. Germline loops: CDR1 SGHTS, CDR2 YDEGEE. Trimming took off 2 bases at V and 5 bases at J, with 4 bases between the two ends. The CDR3 DNA follows: TGTGCCAGCAGCTTACTTGAGACCCAGTACTTC. Amino acid sequence: CASSLLETQYF.

This chain connects TRBV9 to TRBJ2-5; maybe TRBD1 (5 bases). Germline CDR1 SGDLS, CDR2 YYNGEE. Trimming cost V 0 bases and J 7 bases, with 10 bases left between them. The CDR3 spans 13 residues. Written as DNA, the CDR3 is TGTGCCAGCAGCGTAGCAGGGTTCGGGACCCAGTACTTC. It specifies CASSVAGFGTQYF.

The chain has TRBV10-1 and TRBJ2-6; 7 nucleotides agree with TRBD2. Trimming took 11 bases from V and 4 from J; bases not matched to a gene: 8. The CDR3 loop spans 14 amino acids. The germline CDR1 and CDR2 sequences are WNHNN and SYGVQD (reference sequence). The CDR3 bases are TGCGCCGCCCTGGGGGGGGAGGGGGCCAACGTCCTGACTTTC. Its translation is CAALGGEGANVLTF.

This clone has just one count. J is TRBJ1-2 and V is TRBV29-1; no definite D call. Trimming took 7 bases from V and 5 from J, leaving 14 bases between them. In germline, CDR1 is SQVTM, CDR2 ANQGSEA. There are 12 residues in the CDR3. CDR3 in amino acids: CSAERVIYGYTF. The CDR3 DNA reads as TGCAGCGCGGAACGGGTCATATATGGCTACACCTTC.

This clone has only a few counts. This rearrangement joins TRBV30 to TRBJ1-6, with a weak D call TRBD1 (5 bases). Germline lookup yields CDR1 GTSNPN and CDR2 SVGIG (reference sequence). The CDR3 covers 13 residues. Trimming removed 5 bases at V and 7 bases at J, with 12 bases between. CDR3: CAWLAGWNSPLHF. DNA for the CDR3: TGTGCCTGGTTGGCAGGGTGGAATTCACCCCTCCACTTT.

This clone was found a few times. The J gene is TRBJ2-3, the V gene TRBV7-6; 8 bases agree with TRBD1. The germline CDR1 and CDR2 sequences are SGHVS and FNYEAQ. The CDR3 runs to 15 residues. V shed 1 base, J shed 8 bases, and the junction held 8 bases outside the gene matches. CDR3 sequence reads: CASSLVTGGKGTQYF. The CDR3 bases are TGTGCCAGCAGCTTAGTTACAGGGGGGAAAGGTACGCAGTATTTT.

The V and J genes are TRBV4-3 and TRBJ1-5; possible D gene TRBD1, 5 bases. Per germline, CDR1 LGHNA and CDR2 YSLEER. The CDR3 is made up of 15 amino acids. Deletions cut 0 bases from V and 7 bases from J, with 13 bases between. CDR3 loop: CASSQDWGGWQPQHF. Written as DNA, the CDR3 is TGCGCCAGCAGCCAAGATTGGGGGGGGTGGCAGCCCCAGCATTTT.

The rearrangement joins TRBV6-1 to TRBJ2-7, with D perhaps matching TRBD2 (5 bases). The germline CDR1 and CDR2 sequences are MNHNS and SASEGT. V shed 7 bases and J shed 3 bases, with 16 bases lying between them. This CDR3 contains 14 residues. CDR3 loop: CASIRISGLYEQYF. DNA of the CDR3: TGTGCCAGCATAAGGATATCCGGACTCTACGAGCAGTACTTC.

The gene calls are TRBV28 and TRBJ1-5; D is undetermined. CDR1 is MDHEN and CDR2 is SYDVKM in the germline V gene. The CDR3 runs to 14 residues. V was cut by 2 bases and J by 0 bases, with 5 bases left in between. The CDR3 DNA reads TGTGCCAGCAGTTTAGTAAATAGCAATCAGCCCCAGCATTTT. Translation: CASSLVNSNQPQHF.

This clone has more than one count but fewer than ten. The chain uses TRBV4-1 and TRBJ2-3; 7 bases match TRBD1. The V segment lost 5 bases and the J segment 6 bases; nucleotides outside the gene matches: 11. The CDR3 is made up of 15 amino acids. The germline V gene has CDR1 MGHRA and CDR2 YSYEKL. CDR3: CASSLQGTREDTQYF. The CDR3, as DNA: TGCGCCAGCAGCTTACAGGGGACCAGAGAGGATACGCAGTATTTT.

Turning to this clone: As the CDR3 is not closed by the conserved phenylalanine or tryptophan, this likely results from a read error. V gene TRBV29-1 combines with J gene TRBJ2-7, with 7 bases fitting TRBD1. V lost 5 bases to trimming and J lost 2 bases; unmatched junction nucleotides: 6. This CDR3 has 13 amino acids. CDR1 and CDR2 (germline): SQVTM, ANQGSEA. The CDR3 is CSVTDRATYEQYL. In nucleotides, the CDR3 is TGCAGCGTTACCGACAGGGCCACCTACGAGCAGTACCTC.

The rearrangement joins TRBV28 to TRBJ1-1, with 8 bases matching TRBD1. CDR1 MDHEN and CDR2 SYDVKM come from the germline V gene. The V and J ends lost 7 bases and 7 bases, in that order; junction bases with no gene match: 17. The length of the CDR3 is 16 residues. The chain's CDR3 is CASTLDREDLRGEAFF. The CDR3 bases are TGTGCCAGCACCTTGGACAGGGAGGATCTGAGGGGTGAAGCTTTCTTT.

This chain uses TRBV28 with TRBJ2-7, with a possible D match to TRBD2 (6 bases). The CDR3 is made up of 11 amino acids. Between the trimmed V and J ends, which lost 7 bases and 3 bases, there was a span of 7 bases. The germline V gene has CDR1 MDHEN and CDR2 SYDVKM. CDR3 sequence (DNA): TGTGCCAGCACTAGCGACTACGAGCAGTACTTC. Residues: CASTSDYEQYF.

This chain joins TRBV23-1 and TRBJ2-5; 10 nucleotides match TRBD1. The last part of the DNA fits TRBJ2-7 better; the J call may be wrong. TRBV23-1 is an ORF for which the function is uncertain. The CDR3 length is 23 residues. In DNA form, the CDR3 reads TGCGCCAGCAGTCAAGGGCCGGGACAGGGGATCGTGAGAGGGAGTGCGGCCCTTTACGAGCAGTACTTC. This gives the protein CASSQGPGQGIVRGSAALYEQYF.

The genes are TRBV4-3 and TRBJ2-1; perhaps TRBD1 as D (6 bases). This CDR3 is built from 15 residues. Germline CDR1 LGHNA, CDR2 YSLEER. Deletions cut 0 bases from V and 9 bases from J, with 15 bases between. The DNA for the CDR3 is TGCGCCAGCAGCCAAGAATTACAGGGTTTCTCTGAGCAGTTCTTC. It codes for CASSQELQGFSEQFF.

The genes are TRBV4-2 and TRBJ1-2; TRBD1 agrees at 10 bases. The CDR3 sequence is 15 residues long. Trimming cost V 4 bases and J 3 bases; bases outside gene matches: 5. Germline V lookup: CDR1 LGHNA, CDR2 YNFKEQ. CDR3 residues: CASSRDRGPYYGYTF. The CDR3, as DNA: TGTGCCAGCAGCCGGGACAGGGGCCCCTACTATGGCTACACCTTC.

The rearrangement joins TRBV2 to TRBJ1-1; 9 positions agree with TRBD1. The CDR3 length is 15 residues. Looked up from germline, CDR1 is SNHLY and CDR2 is FYNNEI. V lost 7 bases, J lost 5 bases, and 11 bases stayed unmatched. Here the CDR3 DNA reads TGTGCCAGCACTCACCGGACAGGGGCCTATACTGAAGCTTTCTTT. This gives the protein CASTHRTGAYTEAFF. The full variable domain, in which reference TRBV2 and TRBJ1-1 provide the parts outside the CDR3, is EPEVTQTPSHQVTQMGQEVILRCVPISNHLYFYWYRQILGQKVEFLVSFYNNEISEKSEIFDDQFSVERPDGSNFTLKIRSTKLEDSAMYFCASTHRTGAYTEAFFGQGTRLTVV.

The chain joins TRBV27 to TRBJ1-5; unclear D gene. The germline CDR1 and CDR2 sequences are MNHEY and SMNVEV (reference sequence). This CDR3 region has 13 residues. V lost 3 bases and J lost 7, with 10 bases in between. CDR3 bases: TGTGCCAGCAGTTTTCATAGAGGGCAGCCCCAGCATTTT. This gives the protein CASSFHRGQPQHF.

The chain carries TRBV27 and TRBJ2-1; D is unresolved. Trimming cost V 2 bases and J 0 bases, with 8 bases left between them. Looked up from germline, CDR1 is MNHEY and CDR2 is SMNVEV (reference sequence). The CDR3 consists of 15 residues. The CDR3 region has the DNA TGTGCCAGCAGTTTAGGTACCAGCTCCTACAATGAGCAGTTCTTC. Its translation is CASSLGTSSYNEQFF.